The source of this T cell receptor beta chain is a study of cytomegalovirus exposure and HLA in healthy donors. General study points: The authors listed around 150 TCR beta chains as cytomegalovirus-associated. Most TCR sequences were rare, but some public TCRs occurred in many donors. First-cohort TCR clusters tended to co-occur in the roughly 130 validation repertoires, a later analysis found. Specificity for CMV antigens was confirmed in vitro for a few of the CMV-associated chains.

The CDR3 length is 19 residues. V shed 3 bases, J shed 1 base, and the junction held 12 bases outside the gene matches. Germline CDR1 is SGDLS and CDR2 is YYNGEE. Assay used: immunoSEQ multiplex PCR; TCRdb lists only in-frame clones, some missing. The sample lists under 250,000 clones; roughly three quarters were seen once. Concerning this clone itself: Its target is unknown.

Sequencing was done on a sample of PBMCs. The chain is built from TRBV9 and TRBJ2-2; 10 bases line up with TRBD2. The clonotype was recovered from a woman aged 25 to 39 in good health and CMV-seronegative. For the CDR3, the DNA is TGTGCCAGCAGCGGCAGCCACCAGGGACTAGCGATGAACACCGGGGAGCTGTTTTTT. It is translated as CASSGSHQGLAMNTGELFF.